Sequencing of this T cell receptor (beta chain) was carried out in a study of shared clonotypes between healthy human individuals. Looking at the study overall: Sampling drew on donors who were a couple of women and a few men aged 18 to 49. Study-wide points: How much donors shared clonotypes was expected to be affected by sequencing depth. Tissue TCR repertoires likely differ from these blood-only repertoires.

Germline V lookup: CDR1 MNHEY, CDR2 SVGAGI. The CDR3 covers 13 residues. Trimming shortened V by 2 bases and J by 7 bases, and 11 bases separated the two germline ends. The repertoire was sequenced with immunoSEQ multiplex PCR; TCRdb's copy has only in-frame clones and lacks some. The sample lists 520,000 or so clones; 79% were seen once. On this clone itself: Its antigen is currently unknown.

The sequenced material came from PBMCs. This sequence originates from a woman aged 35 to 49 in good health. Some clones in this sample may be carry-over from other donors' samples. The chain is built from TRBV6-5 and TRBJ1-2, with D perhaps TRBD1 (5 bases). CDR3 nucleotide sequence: TGTGCCAGCAGTTACAGGGCTAGGGGTGGCTACACCTTC. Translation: CASSYRARGGYTF.